This T cell receptor (beta chain) was found in a study of early T cells in non-severe SARS-CoV-2 infection. CDR1 is SGHKS, CDR2 YYEKEE, per germline (reference sequence). CDR3 size: 13 residues. V was shortened by 1 base and J by 4 bases, with 8 bases between the two germline ends. Attachment of unique molecular identifiers to individual cDNA molecules was performed. TCRdb redid the calling of the 5' RACE reads with MiXCR, one entry per CDR3 protein. The sample consists of around 44,000 distinct CDR3 sequences, approximately 8.1% of them appearing once. This clonotype was detected ten times or more. The receptor was derived from an adult who was a healthcare worker with PCR-confirmed SARS-CoV-2 infection or an uninfected control (not recorded which). Sequencing used whole blood. The chain recombines TRBV5-5 with TRBJ1-2, with unresolved D. The CDR3 sequence is CASSLLGSYGYTF. In DNA form, the CDR3 reads TGTGCCAGCAGCTTGCTCGGTTCCTATGGCTACACCTTC.